This T cell receptor (beta chain) stems from a study of cytomegalovirus exposure and HLA in healthy donors (dated by TCRdb to the late 2010s). With respect to the entire study: An earlier analysis of approximately 640 of the donors reported 250 to 300 Gb of sequence data and 120 million or so unique TCR beta sequences from 150 million to 200 million T cells. Alongside the repertoire data, information on donor age, sex, ethnicity and CMV serostatus was compiled. A separate validation cohort of some 130 different subjects was used in addition to the roughly 700-subject first cohort. A later genetic analysis used genome-wide SNP genotypes for about 60% of the 666 donors, treating that subset as a discovery cohort. In the later analysis, no new phenotypic data were used to find candidate immune exposures; instead, reliance was placed on TCR beta sequences and their occurrence across donors. Among roughly 400 genotyped donors of the cohort, an average of roughly 240,000 unique TCR beta nucleotide sequences were sequenced per donor, about a sixth of them non-productive. To predict cytomegalovirus infection status, the study brought together high-throughput TCR immunosequencing, statistical association of individual TCRs with disease status, and machine learning. HLA typing included class I and class II loci at four-digit resolution. The study was designed to test whether signatures of past pathogen exposure could be identified by cataloging public T cell receptors. The number of donors typed differed by locus, with 629-630 for A, B, C, DRB1 and DQB1, around 500 for DQA1, about 610 for DPA1, and around 460 for DPB1. Of the 398 genotyped donors, approximately 81% were placed in the genetic ancestry cluster associated with self-reported Caucasian donors. Using immunosequencing, the study profiled T cell repertoires from about 650 subjects and related those repertoires to cytomegalovirus serostatus. A handful of DR-DQ haplotypes were handled as single units for association and clustering because linkage in the cohort was strong. Roughly 300 gigabases of sequencing data and around 85 million unique TCR sequences made up an early release that covered around 640 HLA-typed donors. All discovery cohort repertoires had been generated using a single sequencing platform. In a later analysis, previously published TCR beta repertoires from about 640 donors were re-analyzed and high-resolution HLA genotyping was added so that TCR occurrence patterns could be studied. In an earlier analysis of more than 550 of the donors, high-throughput TCR beta sequencing was used to judge whether each TCR beta V gene segment behaved as functional or pseudogenic.

The study at large found these results: A total of fewer than 200 TCR beta chains were listed by the study as associated with cytomegalovirus. Specific HLA alleles were associated with more than 15,000 TCR beta sequences at a false discovery rate of 0.05 in a later analysis. Cytomegalovirus status was reported to be diagnosed by the classifier with high specificity and sensitivity in both the original and validation cohorts. While some public TCRs were present in many individuals, most TCR sequences turned up only very rarely across donors. A later genetic analysis reported fewer N-insertions in productive TCRs among donors in an Asian-associated ancestry cluster than the roughly 670-donor mean. Three of the identified cytomegalovirus-associated TCR beta chains were confirmed in vitro to be specific for cytomegalovirus antigens. Assigning TCR associations to individual alleles was difficult when HLA alleles, especially DR and DQ, strongly co-occurred. The authors suggested that the approach could potentially be generalized to other disease states and immunological phenotypes. A further reported finding was that TCR beta sequences accurately predicted the HLA-A and HLA-B alleles for most subjects in the first cohort. A later analysis reported that several top co-occurrence clusters appeared linked to parvovirus B19, influenza, CMV and Epstein-Barr virus. Immune exposure information for the cohort was limited to CMV serostatus. Linkage disequilibrium might explain the correlated functional status among segregating V segments, but an unknown experimental factor could not be ruled out. In a later analysis, TCR association rates were found to vary across HLA loci, with the most associated TCRs seen for DRB1 alleles and the fewest for HLA-C alleles. Because counts were too low, 15 to 20 rarely observed V segments, including chromosome 9 orphons, were excluded from the earlier analysis of 587 of the donors. A later analysis found that most CMV-associated TCR beta chains appeared HLA-restricted, with HLA associations seemingly driven largely by CMV exposure. A cluster of highly shared sequence variants was judged likely to represent a technical artifact of the sequencing pipeline. In an earlier analysis of around 500 of the donors, most TCR beta V segments appeared in productive rearrangements about 90% or about 30% of the time, broadly matching IMGT annotations. A later analysis found that HLA-associated TCR beta chains were more clonally expanded and had lower generation probabilities than equally common non-associated chains. In this cohort, only TCR beta chains were sequenced, and detectable features were limited by the absence of alpha or paired-chain data. Because HLA typing was missing for some donors at each locus, association tests included only the typed subset. A later genetic analysis associated a missense DCLRE1C variant with V-gene and J-gene trimming of TCR beta chains, and an independent cohort replicated the association. The presence/absence analyses assumed that sequencing depth was roughly uniform across donors, and that assumption may not be true.

The cohort consisted of 670 or so healthy bone marrow donors. At the time of sampling, all cohort members were nominally healthy, though unrecorded immune exposures were likely present. The donor was CMV seronegative and belonged to the group of 350 to 400 seronegative cohort members. Every donor gave a peripheral blood sample, and the peripheral blood mononuclear cells from that sample were used for TCR beta sequencing. Genomic DNA extraction from the blood cell samples was performed with the Qiagen DNeasy Blood Extraction Kit. Preparation of the library involved the immunoSEQ multiplex PCR assay. For the multiplex PCR, a mixture combining 60 forward primers for TCR Vbeta segments and 13 reverse primers for TCR Jbeta segments was used. Amplification of the CDR3 region of rearranged TCR beta genes was performed with a multiplex PCR assay on genomic DNA. Amplified TCR beta libraries were sequenced as 87-base-pair reads on the Illumina HiSeq System. The paper's data handling went like this. A later analysis counted about 80 million unique TCR beta chains across the 550 to 750 repertoires, and 10 million to 11 million of these chains were shared by at least two donors. Raw reads were error-corrected and collapsed into unique sequences by a nearest-neighbor algorithm in which closely related sequences were merged to remove PCR and sequencing errors. To assign V, D and J gene segments, CDR3 sequences were aligned to IMGT reference sequences. Each retained sequence needed at least a six-nucleotide match to both a V gene segment and a J gene segment. Rearrangements were called productive when the CDR3 lacked stop codons and stayed in frame with V and J; all others were non-productive. Following IMGT convention, CDR3 was defined as the stretch from the second conserved V-encoded cysteine up to the conserved J-encoded phenylalanine. The earlier analysis of 500 to 650 of the donors excluded any sequence lacking an unambiguous match to a single V gene segment. An earlier analysis of about 600 of the donors called V segments functional above 56.7% productive rearrangements and segregating when the between-donor standard deviation exceeded 5%. A statistical classification framework was developed to diagnose cytomegalovirus status using the catalog of TCR beta chain sequences. In a later analysis, V and J genes were assigned by comparing TCR nucleotide sequences against IMGT/GENE-DB human TR gene sequences. A later analysis assigned CDR3 sequences and most-parsimonious VDJ recombination scenarios with the TCRdist pipeline. In a later analysis, every TCR beta chain was defined by the combination of its CDR3 amino acid sequence and its V-gene family, and reads without a unique V-gene family were dropped. As a way to deal with suspected cross-contamination and a sequencing artifact, a later analysis dropped 450 to 600 nucleotide sequences that were highly shared and had low generation probability. For each public chain, a later analysis derived a clonal expansion index from normalized ranks of inferred template counts within each repertoire. In a later analysis, generation probabilities were computed using a VDJ recombination model fitted to out-of-frame rearrangements, and the results were checked against IGoR. In a later analysis, TCR-TCR, TCR-HLA and TCR-CMV co-occurrence was scored with hypergeometric tests, and a repertoire-size bias correction was applied to TCR pairs. False discovery rates were estimated in a later analysis by permuting HLA or CMV assignments 20 times. A later analysis grouped co-occurring TCRs with DBSCAN, adding TCRdist sequence similarity when clustering within HLA-allele-positive subsets. For co-occurrence clustering, repertoires with fewer than 30,000 or more than 120,000 public chains were excluded, along with about five repertoires with anomalous nucleotide sharing. The clones in this table, taken by TCRdb from immuneACCESS, are in-frame only. Not every clone is retained; where verified, under half of the shortfall comes from an unresolved V gene, and the cause of the rest is unknown. Clone size and the V and J calls come from that table; the DNA yielded D and trimming. This sample is represented by 120,000 to 150,000 clones; around 73% of them were singletons. The ten top clones hold under 2% of the sample.

Comments on this clone: Its antigen has not been determined. Within one base of it there is no much larger clone, and no base qualities were kept.

The sequenced sample was PBMCs. The receptor's source is a female donor in good health and CMV-seronegative.

The CDR3 corresponds to CAISESDRGTQYF. The nucleotides read TGTGCCATCAGTGAGTCGGACCGGGGGACGCAGTATTTT. The chain is assembled from TRBV10-3 and TRBJ2-3; TRBD2 is perhaps the D gene, given 6 matching bases. The CDR3, from cysteine to phenylalanine, totals 13 residues. The DNA shown is the 39-base CDR3, in frame from base 1. The germline ends are 10 bases apart after V is trimmed by 0 bases and J by 9 bases. CDR1 and CDR2, per the germline V gene, are ENHRY and SYGVKD.